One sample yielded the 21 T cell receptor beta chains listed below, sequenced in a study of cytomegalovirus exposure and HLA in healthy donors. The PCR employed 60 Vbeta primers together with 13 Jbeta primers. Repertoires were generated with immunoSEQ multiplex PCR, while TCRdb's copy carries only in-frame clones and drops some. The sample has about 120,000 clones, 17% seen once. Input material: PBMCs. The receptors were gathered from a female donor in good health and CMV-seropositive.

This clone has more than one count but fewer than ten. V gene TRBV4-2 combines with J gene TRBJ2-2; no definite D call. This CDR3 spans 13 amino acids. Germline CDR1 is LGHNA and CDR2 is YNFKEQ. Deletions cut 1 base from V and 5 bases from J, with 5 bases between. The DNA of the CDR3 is TGTGCCAGCAGCCAAGTACAGACCGGGGAGCTGTTTTTT. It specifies CASSQVQTGELFF.

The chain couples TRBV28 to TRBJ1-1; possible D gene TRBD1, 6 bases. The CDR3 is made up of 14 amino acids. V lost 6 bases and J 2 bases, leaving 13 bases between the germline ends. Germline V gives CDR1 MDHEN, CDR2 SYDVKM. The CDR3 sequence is CASRRQEINTEAFF. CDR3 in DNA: TGTGCCAGCAGACGACAGGAGATAAACACTGAAGCTTTCTTT.

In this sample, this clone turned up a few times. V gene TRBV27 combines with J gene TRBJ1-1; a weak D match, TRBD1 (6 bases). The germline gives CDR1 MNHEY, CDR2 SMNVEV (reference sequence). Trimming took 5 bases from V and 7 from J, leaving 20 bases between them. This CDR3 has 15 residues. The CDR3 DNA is TGTGCCAGCAGTCCCCATCTCTACCTACAGGGTGAAGCTTTCTTT. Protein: CASSPHLYLQGEAFF.

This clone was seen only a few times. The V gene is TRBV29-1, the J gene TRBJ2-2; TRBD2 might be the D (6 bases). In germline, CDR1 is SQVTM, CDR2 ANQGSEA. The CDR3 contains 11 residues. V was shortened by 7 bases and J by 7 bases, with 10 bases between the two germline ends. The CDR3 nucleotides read TGCAGCGGGCGGGGTGGCGGGGAGCTGTTTTTT. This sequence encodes CSGRGGGELFF.

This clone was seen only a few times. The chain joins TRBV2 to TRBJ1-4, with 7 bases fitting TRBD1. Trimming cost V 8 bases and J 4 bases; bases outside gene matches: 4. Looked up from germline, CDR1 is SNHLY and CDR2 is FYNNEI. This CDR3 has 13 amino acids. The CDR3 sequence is CASQQGLNEKLFF. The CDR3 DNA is TGTGCCAGCCAACAGGGGCTTAATGAAAAACTGTTTTTT.

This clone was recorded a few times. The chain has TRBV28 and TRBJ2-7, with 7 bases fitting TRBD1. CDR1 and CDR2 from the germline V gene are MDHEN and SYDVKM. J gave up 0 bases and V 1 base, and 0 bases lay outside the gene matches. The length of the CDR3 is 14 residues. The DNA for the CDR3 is TGTGCCAGCAGTTTATACAGGGGCTCCTACGAGCAGTACTTC. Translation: CASSLYRGSYEQYF.

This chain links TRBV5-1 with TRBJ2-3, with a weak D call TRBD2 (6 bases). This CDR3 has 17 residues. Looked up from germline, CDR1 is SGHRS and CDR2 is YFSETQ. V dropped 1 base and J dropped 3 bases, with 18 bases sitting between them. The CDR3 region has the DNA TGCGCCAGCAGCTTGCCCCTAGGAGGGCCATTAACAGATACGCAGTATTTT. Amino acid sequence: CASSLPLGGPLTDTQYF.

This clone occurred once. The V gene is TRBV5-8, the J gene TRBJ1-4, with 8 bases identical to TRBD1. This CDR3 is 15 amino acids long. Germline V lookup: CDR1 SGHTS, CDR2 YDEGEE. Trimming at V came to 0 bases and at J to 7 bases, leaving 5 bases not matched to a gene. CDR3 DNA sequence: TGTGCCAGCAGCTTGGGGACAGGGATTACTGAAAAACTGTTTTTT. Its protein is CASSLGTGITEKLFF. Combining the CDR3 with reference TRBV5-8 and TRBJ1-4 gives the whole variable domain EAGVTQSPTHLIKTRGQQATLRCSPISGHTSVYWYQQALGLGLQFLLWYDEGEERNRGNFPPRFSGRQFPNYSSELNVNALELEDSALYLCASSLGTGITEKLFFGSGTQLSVL.

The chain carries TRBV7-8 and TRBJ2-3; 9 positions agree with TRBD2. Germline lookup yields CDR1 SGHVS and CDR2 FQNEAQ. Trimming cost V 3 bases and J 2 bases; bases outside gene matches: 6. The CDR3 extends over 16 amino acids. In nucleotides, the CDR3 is TGTGCCAGCAGCTTCCTAGCGGGGATAACCACAGATACGCAGTATTTT. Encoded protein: CASSFLAGITTDTQYF.

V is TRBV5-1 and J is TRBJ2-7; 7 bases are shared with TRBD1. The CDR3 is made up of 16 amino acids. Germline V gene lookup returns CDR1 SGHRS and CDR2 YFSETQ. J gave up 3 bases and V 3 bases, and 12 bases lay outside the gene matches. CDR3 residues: CASSSQMTGFVYEQYF. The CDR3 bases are TGCGCCAGCAGCTCACAAATGACAGGGTTTGTCTACGAGCAGTACTTC.

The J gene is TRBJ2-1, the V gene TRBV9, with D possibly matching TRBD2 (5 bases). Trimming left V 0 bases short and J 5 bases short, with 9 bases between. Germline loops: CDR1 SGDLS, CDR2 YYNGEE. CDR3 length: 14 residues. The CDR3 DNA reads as TGTGCCAGCAGCGTAGCGGGATCCAACAATGAGCAGTTCTTC. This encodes CASSVAGSNNEQFF. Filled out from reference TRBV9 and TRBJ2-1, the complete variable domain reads DSGVTQTPKHLITATGQRVTLRCSPRSGDLSVYWYQQSLDQGLQFLIQYYNGEERAKGNILERFSAQQFPDLHSELNLSSLELGDSALYFCASSVAGSNNEQFFGPGTRLTVL.

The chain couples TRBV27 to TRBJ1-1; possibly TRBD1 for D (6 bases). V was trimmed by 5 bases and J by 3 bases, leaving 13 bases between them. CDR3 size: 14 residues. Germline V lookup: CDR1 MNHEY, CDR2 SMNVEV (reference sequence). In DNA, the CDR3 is TGTGCCAGCAGTCCCCGGGGGGCTTACACTGAAGCTTTCTTT. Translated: CASSPRGAYTEAFF.

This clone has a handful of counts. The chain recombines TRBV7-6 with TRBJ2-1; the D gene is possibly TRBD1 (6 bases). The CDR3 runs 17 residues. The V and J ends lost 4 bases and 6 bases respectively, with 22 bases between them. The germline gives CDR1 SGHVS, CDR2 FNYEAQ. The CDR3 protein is CASSSTSGTGYFNEQFF. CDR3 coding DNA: TGTGCCAGCAGCTCTACAAGTGGCACAGGGTATTTCAATGAGCAGTTCTTC.

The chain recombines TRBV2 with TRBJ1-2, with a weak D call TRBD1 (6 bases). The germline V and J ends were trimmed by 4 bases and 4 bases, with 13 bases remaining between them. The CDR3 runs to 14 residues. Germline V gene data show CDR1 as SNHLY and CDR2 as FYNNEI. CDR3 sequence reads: CASSGTALSYGYTF. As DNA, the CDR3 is TGTGCCAGCAGTGGGACAGCACTTAGCTATGGCTACACCTTC.

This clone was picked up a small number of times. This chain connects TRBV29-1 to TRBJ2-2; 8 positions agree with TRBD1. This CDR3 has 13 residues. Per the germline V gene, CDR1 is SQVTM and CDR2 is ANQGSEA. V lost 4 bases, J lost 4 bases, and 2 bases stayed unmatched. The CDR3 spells CSVGQGLTGELFF. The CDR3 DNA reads TGCAGCGTTGGACAGGGGCTCACCGGGGAGCTGTTTTTT.

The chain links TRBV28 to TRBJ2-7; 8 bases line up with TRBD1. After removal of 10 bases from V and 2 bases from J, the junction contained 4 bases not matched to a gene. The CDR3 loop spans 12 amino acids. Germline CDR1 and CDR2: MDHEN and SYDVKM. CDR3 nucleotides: TGTGCCACCGGGACAGGACCCTACGAGCAGTACTTC. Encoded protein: CATGTGPYEQYF.

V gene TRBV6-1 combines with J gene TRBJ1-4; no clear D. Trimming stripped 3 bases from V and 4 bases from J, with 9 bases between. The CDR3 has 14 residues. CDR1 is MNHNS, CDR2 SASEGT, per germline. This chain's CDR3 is CASSDWQNNEKLFF. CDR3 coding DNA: TGTGCCAGCAGTGATTGGCAGAATAATGAAAAACTGTTTTTT.

CDR3 coding DNA: TGTGCCAGCTCACCAGGGACTAGCTCCTACGAGCAGTACTTC. Translation: CASSPGTSSYEQYF. V usage is TRBV18 and J usage is TRBJ2-7, with 8 bases that match TRBD2. The length of the CDR3 is 14 residues. With V trimmed by 2 bases and J by 0 bases, 0 bases remained unmatched. Germline V gives CDR1 KGHSH, CDR2 LQKENI. Variable domain in full (rest from reference TRBV18 and TRBJ2-7): NAGVMQNPRHLVRRRGQEARLRCSPMKGHSHVYWYRQLPEEGLKFMVYLQKENIIDESGMPKERFSAEFPKEGPSILRIQQVVRGDSAAYFCASSPGTSSYEQYFGPGTRLTVT.

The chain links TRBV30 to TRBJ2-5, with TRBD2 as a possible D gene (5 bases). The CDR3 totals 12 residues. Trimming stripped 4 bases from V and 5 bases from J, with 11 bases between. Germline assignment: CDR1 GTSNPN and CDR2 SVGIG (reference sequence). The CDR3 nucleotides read TGTGCCTGGACTCCCGGGGAGGAGACCCAGTACTTC. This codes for CAWTPGEETQYF.

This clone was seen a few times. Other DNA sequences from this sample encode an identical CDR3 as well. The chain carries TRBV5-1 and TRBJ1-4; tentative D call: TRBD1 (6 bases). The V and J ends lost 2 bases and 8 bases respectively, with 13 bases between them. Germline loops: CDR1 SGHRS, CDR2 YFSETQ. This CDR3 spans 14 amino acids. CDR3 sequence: CASSLTGLREKLFF. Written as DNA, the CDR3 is TGCGCCAGCAGCTTAACAGGGTTACGGGAAAAACTGTTTTTT.

The CDR3 is CAINQDREGYEQYF. The CDR3 bases are TGTGCCATCAATCAGGACAGGGAAGGGTACGAGCAGTACTTC. The chain employs TRBV10-3 and TRBJ2-7; 8 bases match TRBD1. The CDR3 loop spans 14 amino acids. The V gene end was trimmed by 7 bases and the J gene end by 4 bases; junction bases not matched to a gene: 9. Germline V gene sequence: CDR1 ENHRY, CDR2 SYGVKD.